This is a list of T cell receptor beta chains from one sample in a study of blood T cells in healthy people across ages. One entry per CDR3 protein, called by TCRdb with MiXCR from the 5' RACE reads. The sample consists of about 1.8 million distinct CDR3 sequences, 40% to 55% of them appearing once. Input material: blood. Receptor source: a woman aged 40 to 50 in good health. The CDR3 runs from the conserved cysteine through the conserved F or W.

>TRBV7-9
CASSLYVGMNTEAFF
>TRBV5-1
CASSNVGLNTEAFF
>TRBV7-2
CASSFGPRQGLNEQFF
>TRBV4-2
CASSQANLVGGESNQPQHF
>TRBV2
CASSEALRRGGETQYF
>TRBV4-1
CASSQESGFRGYEQYF
>TRBV6-6
CASSSPGKQYF
>TRBV5-6
CASSFRAFKNIQYF
>TRBV20-1
CSATGALQETQYF
>TRBV7-2
CASSLILASQYNEQFF
>TRBV7-9
CASSVPITGRSYNEQFF
>TRBV25-1
CASSEPYNEQYF
>TRBV15
CATSAGWNEQFF
>TRBV7-2
CASSLADVRAGYGYTF